The 5 T cell receptor beta chains below all came from one sample that was sequenced in a study of shared clonotypes between healthy human individuals (TCRdb year 2020). Receptors were amplified or captured by the immunoSEQ multiplex PCR assay. Not all clones reach the TCRdb copy of this immuneACCESS table, which keeps in-frame sequences only. Checked studies attribute under half of the gap to unresolved V genes and leave the rest unexplained. This sample holds over a million clones; about four fifths were observed only once. The top ten constitute 0.55% to 0.7% of the sample. Sample: memory CD4+ T cells from PBMCs. The meaning of the sample's cell subset or site label: CD45RA-negative fraction. The receptors were gathered from a man between 18 and 35 years old in good health. Some clones in this sample may be carry-over from other donors' samples.

This clone was counted only a few times. Here the CDR3 reads CASSFGRWNTEAFF. CDR3 DNA: TGTGCCAGCAGTTTTGGACGGTGGAACACTGAAGCTTTCTTT. This chain joins TRBV7-2 and TRBJ1-1; unclear D gene. Per the germline V gene, CDR1 is SGHTA and CDR2 is FQGNSA. V was cut by 6 bases and J by 1 base, with 12 bases left in between. There are 14 residues in the CDR3. Full variable domain (remainder filled in from reference TRBV7-2 and TRBJ1-1): GAGVSQSPSNKVTEKGKDVELRCDPISGHTALYWYRQSLGQGLEFLIYFQGNSAPDKSGLPSDRFSAERTGGSVSTLTIQRTQQEDSAVYLCASSFGRWNTEAFFGQGTRLTVV.

This chain uses TRBV28 with TRBJ2-2, with D perhaps assigned TRBD1 or TRBD2 (5 bases each). This CDR3 region has 16 residues. V was shortened by 6 bases and J by 2 bases, with 16 bases between the two germline ends. In germline, CDR1 is MDHEN, CDR2 SYDVKM. CDR3 protein: CASRVPGTSNTGELFF. Written as DNA, the CDR3 is TGTGCCAGCAGAGTACCGGGGACCTCTAACACCGGGGAGCTGTTTTTT.

This clone appeared once. V and J are TRBV7-8 and TRBJ1-2, with a possible D match to TRBD1 (6 bases). Trimming left V 0 bases short and J 4 bases short, with 9 bases between. This CDR3 region has 14 residues. CDR1 and CDR2 from the germline V gene are SGHVS and FQNEAQ. CDR3 region: CASSLAQQGYGYTF. The CDR3 DNA sequence: TGTGCCAGCAGCTTAGCACAACAGGGCTATGGCTACACCTTC.

The rearrangement uses TRBV15 and TRBJ2-7; D may match TRBD1 or TRBD2 (6 bases each). The ends were cut back, 1 base at V and 11 bases at J, with 18 bases in the middle. The CDR3 sequence is 14 residues long. Germline assignment: CDR1 LNHNV and CDR2 YYDKDF (reference sequence). The CDR3 sequence is CATSRAPTQGTEYF. The DNA of the CDR3 is TGTGCCACCAGCAGAGCCCCAACTCAGGGGACTGAGTACTTC.

The chain joins TRBV11-3 to TRBJ2-3; D gene ambiguous. V lost 3 bases and J 6 bases, leaving 16 bases between the germline ends. The germline V gene encodes CDR1 SGHNT and CDR2 YENEEA. This CDR3 contains 15 residues. The CDR3 sequence: CASSLGGKAGDTQYF. The DNA for the CDR3 is TGTGCCAGCAGCTTGGGCGGAAAGGCCGGTGATACGCAGTATTTT.